This entry concerns a single TCR beta chain. The source of the sample is a study of blood T cell repertoires in COVID-19. Per the original data handling: The assay estimated nucleated cells by amplifying reference gene primers. The assay was immunoSEQ multiplex PCR, and TCRdb's table has in-frame clones only and misses some. That table gives V, J and clone size, and the DNA gave D and trimming. Of about 120,000 clones listed, about 86% are singletons. The V and J ends lost 10 bases and 3 bases respectively, with 19 bases between them. This CDR3 region has 14 residues. The chain joins TRBV23-1 to TRBJ2-7, with D possibly being TRBD1 (6 bases). TRBV23-1 is sorted into the ORF group, with uncertain function. Sequenced input: peripheral blood. The TCR was taken from a man older than 75 with active or convalescent COVID-19. Written as DNA, the CDR3 is TGCGCCACCTCTCCGGACAGACCTCACTACGAGCAGTACTTC. Amino acid sequence: CATSPDRPHYEQYF.